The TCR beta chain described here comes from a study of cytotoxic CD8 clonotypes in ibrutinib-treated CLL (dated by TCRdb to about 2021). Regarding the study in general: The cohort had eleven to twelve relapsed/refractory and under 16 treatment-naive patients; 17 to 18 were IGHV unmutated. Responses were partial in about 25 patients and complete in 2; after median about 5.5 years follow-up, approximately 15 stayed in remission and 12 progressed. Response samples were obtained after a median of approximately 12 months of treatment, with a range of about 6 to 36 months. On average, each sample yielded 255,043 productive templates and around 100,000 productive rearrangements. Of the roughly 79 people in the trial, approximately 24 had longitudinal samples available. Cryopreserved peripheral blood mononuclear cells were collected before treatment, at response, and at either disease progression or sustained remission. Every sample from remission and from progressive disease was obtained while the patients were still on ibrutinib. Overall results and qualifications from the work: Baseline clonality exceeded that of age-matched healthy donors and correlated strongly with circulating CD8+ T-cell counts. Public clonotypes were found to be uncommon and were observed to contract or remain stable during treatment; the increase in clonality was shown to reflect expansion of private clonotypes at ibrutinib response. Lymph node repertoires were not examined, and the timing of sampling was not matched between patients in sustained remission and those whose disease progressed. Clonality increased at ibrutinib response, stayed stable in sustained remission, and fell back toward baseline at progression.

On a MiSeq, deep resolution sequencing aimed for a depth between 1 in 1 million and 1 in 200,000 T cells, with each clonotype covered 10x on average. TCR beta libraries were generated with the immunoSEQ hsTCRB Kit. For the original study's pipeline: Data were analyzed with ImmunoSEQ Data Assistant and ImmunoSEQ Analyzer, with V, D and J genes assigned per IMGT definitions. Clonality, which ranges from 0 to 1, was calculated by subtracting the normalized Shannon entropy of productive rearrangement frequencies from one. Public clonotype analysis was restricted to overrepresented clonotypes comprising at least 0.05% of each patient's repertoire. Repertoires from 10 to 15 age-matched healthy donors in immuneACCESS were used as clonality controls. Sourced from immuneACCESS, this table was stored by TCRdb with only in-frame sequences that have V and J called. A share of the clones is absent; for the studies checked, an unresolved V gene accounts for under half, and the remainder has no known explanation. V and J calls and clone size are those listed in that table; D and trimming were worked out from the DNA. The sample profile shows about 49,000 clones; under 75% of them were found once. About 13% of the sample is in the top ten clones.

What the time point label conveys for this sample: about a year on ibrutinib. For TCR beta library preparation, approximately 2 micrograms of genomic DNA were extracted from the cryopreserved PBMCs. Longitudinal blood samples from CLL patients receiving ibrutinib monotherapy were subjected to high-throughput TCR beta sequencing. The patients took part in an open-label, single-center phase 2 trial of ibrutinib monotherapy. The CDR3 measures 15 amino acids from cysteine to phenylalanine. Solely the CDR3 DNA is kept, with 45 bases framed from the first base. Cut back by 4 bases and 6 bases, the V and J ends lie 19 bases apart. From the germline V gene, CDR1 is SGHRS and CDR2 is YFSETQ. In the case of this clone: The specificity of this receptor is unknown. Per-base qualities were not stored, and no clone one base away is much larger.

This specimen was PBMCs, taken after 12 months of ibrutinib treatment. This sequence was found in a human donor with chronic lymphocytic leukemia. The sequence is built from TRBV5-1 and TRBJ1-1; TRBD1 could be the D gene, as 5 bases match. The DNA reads TGCGCCAGCAGCAACCGACAAGGACAATTATCTGAAGCTTTCTTT. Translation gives CASSNRQGQLSEAFF.